This TCR beta chain was captured in a study of regulatory T cells in long-lasting Graves disease. V was trimmed by 3 bases and J by 5 bases, leaving 18 bases between them. The CDR3 length is 16 residues. Germline-derived CDR1 and CDR2 are SGHRS and YFSETQ. Time point reported: persistent/refractory GD, antithyroid drugs over 5 years with positive TRAb. Generation of the TCR library employed RNA extracted from PBMCs. Assembly of TCR beta libraries relied on iRepertoire HTBI primers together with Arm-PCR of CDR3 regions. TCRdb reanalysed the multiplex PCR reads using MiXCR and keeps one entry per CDR3 protein. This table holds 600,000 to 850,000 distinct CDR3 sequences, 30% found once.

The V and J genes are TRBV5-1 and TRBJ2-4; the D is unclear. The TCR originated in a female donor with Graves disease. The sequenced sample was peripheral blood mononuclear cells (PBMCs), obtained when the disease was refractory, from a patient treated with antithyroid drugs. CDR3 region: CASSSAVEETQNIQYF. In nucleotides, the CDR3 is TGCGCCAGCAGCTCCGCCGTCGAGGAAACCCAAAACATTCAGTACTTC. The whole variable domain, remainder taken from reference TRBV5-1 and TRBJ2-4, is KAGVTQTPRYLIKTRGQQVTLSCSPISGHRSVSWYQQTPGQGLQFLFEYFSETQRNKGNFPGRFSGRQFSNSRSEMNVSTLELGDSALYLCASSSAVEETQNIQYFGAGTRLSVL.